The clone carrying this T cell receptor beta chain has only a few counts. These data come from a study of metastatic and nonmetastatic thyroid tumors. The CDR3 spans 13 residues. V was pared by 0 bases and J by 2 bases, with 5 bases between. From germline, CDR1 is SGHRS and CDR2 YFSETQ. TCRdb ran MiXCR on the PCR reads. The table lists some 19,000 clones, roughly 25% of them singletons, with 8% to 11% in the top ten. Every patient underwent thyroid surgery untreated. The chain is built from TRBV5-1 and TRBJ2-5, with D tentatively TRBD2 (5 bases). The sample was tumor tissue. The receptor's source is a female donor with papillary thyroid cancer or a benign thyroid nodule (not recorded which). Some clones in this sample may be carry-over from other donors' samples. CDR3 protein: CASSLERQETQYF. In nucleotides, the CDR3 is TGCGCCAGCAGCTTGGAGCGGCAAGAGACCCAGTACTTC.